A few counts support the clone carrying this T cell receptor (beta chain). This record comes from a study of T-cell reconstitution after alpha-beta-depleted transplantation in children. Preparing the TCRbeta library involved the use of unique molecular identifiers. TCRdb re-derived calls from the PCR reads in MiXCR, one entry per CDR3 protein. Of hundreds of thousands of distinct CDR3 sequences listed, 18% were seen once; the top ten hold roughly 3.3%. Germline V gives CDR1 LGHDT, CDR2 YNNKEL (reference sequence). V dropped 3 bases and J dropped 8 bases, with 20 bases sitting between them. This CDR3 has 16 amino acids.

The sequence was collected from a human donor who donated a stem cell graft to a child with acute lymphoblastic leukemia. This sequence joins TRBV3-1 and TRBJ2-1, with D perhaps matching TRBD2 (5 bases). This specimen consisted of PBMCs from the stem cell graft donor, obtained from the stem cell graft. The CDR3: CASSHPAVQSSDEQFF. The CDR3 DNA sequence: TGTGCCAGCAGCCACCCAGCGGTACAAAGTTCGGATGAGCAGTTCTTC.